A selection of T cell receptor beta chains follows, all from one sample in a study of T-cell reconstitution after alpha-beta-depleted transplantation in children. TCRdb reanalysed the PCR reads using MiXCR and keeps one entry per CDR3 protein. The sample consists of around 370,000 distinct CDR3 sequences, 10% of them appearing once. This material consisted of PBMCs from the stem cell graft donor, taken from the stem cell graft. The receptors shown here come from a human donor who donated a stem cell graft to a child with acute lymphoblastic leukemia. CDR3s include the opening cysteine and the closing phenylalanine or tryptophan. The order of the fields is J gene, clone size, D gene, V gene, CDR3 protein, CDR3 DNA. A D gene is named only where the DNA matches it firmly. Clone size appears in some rows only: once, few, many, or a class for an expanded clone.

TRBJ1-6	many	-	TRBV4-2	CASSPGTASSYNSPLHF	TGTGCCAGCAGCCCGGGGACGGCGAGCTCCTATAATTCACCCCTCCACTTT
TRBJ2-3	many	-	TRBV7-3	CASSLGATDTQYF	TGTGCCAGCAGCTTAGGGGCCACAGATACGCAGTATTTT
TRBJ2-7	-	-	TRBV5-1	CASSLPDRNEQYF	TGCGCCAGCAGCCTGCCCGACAGAAACGAGCAGTACTTC
TRBJ2-1	many	-	TRBV15	CATSRDLGGTYNEQFF	TGTGCCACCAGCAGAGATCTTGGCGGGACATACAATGAGCAGTTCTTC
TRBJ2-7	few	-	TRBV7-2	CASSLTTGSGEQYF	TGTGCCAGCAGCTTAACAACAGGGTCGGGGGAGCAGTACTTC
TRBJ2-1	many	-	TRBV12-3/TRBV12-4	CASSLVSSYNEQFF	TGTGCCAGCAGTTTAGTGAGCTCCTACAATGAGCAGTTCTTC
TRBJ2-7	-	-	TRBV7-6	CASSSNRYEQYF	TGTGCCAGCAGCTCAAACAGATACGAGCAGTACTTC
TRBJ2-6	-	-	TRBV12-3/TRBV12-4	CASGRRSGSGANVLTF	TGTGCCAGCGGAAGACGGTCTGGCTCTGGGGCCAACGTCCTGACTTTC
TRBJ2-2	-	-	TRBV27	CASSLYQNLNTGELFF	TGTGCCAGCAGTTTATATCAGAATTTGAACACCGGGGAGCTGTTTTTT
TRBJ2-7	many	TRBD2	TRBV27	CASSPGGGSYEQYF	TGTGCCAGCAGTCCGGGGGGTGGATCCTACGAGCAGTACTTC
TRBJ1-2	-	TRBD1	TRBV14	CASSPDRGHGGYTF	TGTGCCAGCAGCCCGGACAGGGGGCACGGTGGCTACACCTTC
TRBJ2-1	-	-	TRBV7-2	CASSLEEGNEQFF	TGTGCCAGCAGCTTAGAGGAGGGCAATGAGCAGTTCTTC
TRBJ2-3	-	TRBD2	TRBV20-1	CSAAGQAGQQDTQYF	TGCAGTGCAGCGGGGCAGGCAGGGCAACAGGATACGCAGTATTTT
TRBJ2-1	few	-	TRBV5-1	CASSPGGASAGGEQFF	TGCGCCAGCAGCCCAGGGGGGGCTAGCGCTGGGGGGGAGCAGTTCTTC
TRBJ2-2	few	-	TRBV12-3/TRBV12-4	CASSPIAAGGELFF	TGTGCCAGCAGTCCTATAGCCGCGGGCGGGGAGCTGTTTTTT
TRBJ2-5	few	-	TRBV20-1	CSALQDNQETQYF	TGCAGTGCTTTACAGGACAACCAAGAGACCCAGTACTTC
TRBJ2-3	few	TRBD1	TRBV6-4	CASSQTGQLTDTQYF	TGTGCCAGCTCCCAGACAGGGCAGCTCACAGATACGCAGTATTTT
TRBJ2-5	-	-	TRBV30	CAWSVRETQYF	TGTGCCTGGAGTGTAAGGGAGACCCAGTACTTC
TRBJ2-1	-	TRBD2	TRBV7-2	CASSIPVSGRAYVWQFF	TGTGCCAGCAGCATACCAGTCAGCGGGAGGGCCTATGTATGGCAGTTCTTC
TRBJ1-1	-	TRBD1	TRBV12-3/TRBV12-4	CATSHDRGEGLNTEAFF	TGTGCCACCAGCCACGACAGGGGGGAGGGGTTGAACACTGAAGCTTTCTTT
TRBJ2-7	-	TRBD2	TRBV28	CASRPSGRAVDEQYF	TGTGCCAGCAGACCCAGCGGGAGGGCCGTCGACGAGCAGTACTTC
TRBJ2-7	-	TRBD2	TRBV28	CASSFRGRPYEQYF	TGTGCCAGCAGTTTCCGCGGGAGGCCCTACGAGCAGTACTTC
TRBJ1-5	-	-	TRBV12-3/TRBV12-4	CASSPGQSRQPQHF	TGTGCCAGCAGTCCAGGACAGTCCCGTCAGCCCCAGCATTTT
TRBJ2-7	few	-	TRBV28	CASLRDPQLGQYF	TGTGCCAGCCTCCGGGACCCTCAACTGGGGCAGTACTTC
TRBJ2-7	many	TRBD2	TRBV16	CASSQRGLGATEQYF	TGTGCCAGCAGCCAAAGGGGACTAGGTGCGACCGAGCAGTACTTC
TRBJ2-1	few	-	TRBV20-1	CSARRLELRFF	TGCAGTGCTAGGCGTCTCGAGTTGCGGTTCTTC
TRBJ2-2	many	-	TRBV5-1	CASSLGQSNTGELFF	TGCGCCAGCAGCTTGGGGCAGTCGAACACCGGGGAGCTGTTTTTT
TRBJ1-5	few	-	TRBV20-1	CSASWGSTNQPQHF	TGCAGTGCTAGTTGGGGGTCTACCAATCAGCCCCAGCATTTT
TRBJ2-5	many	TRBD2	TRBV10-3	CAISETGSGGQETQYF	TGTGCCATCAGTGAAACGGGTAGCGGGGGCCAAGAGACCCAGTACTTC
TRBJ1-4	few	-	TRBV5-6	CASSLDWSEKLFF	TGTGCCAGCAGCTTGGATTGGAGTGAAAAACTGTTTTTT
TRBJ2-7	few	TRBD1	TRBV7-2	CASSWRHRGLYEQYF	TGTGCCAGCAGCTGGAGGCACAGGGGGCTTTACGAGCAGTACTTC
TRBJ2-3	few	TRBD1	TRBV5-1	CASRGTGGASYTDTQYF	TGCGCCAGTAGGGGGACAGGGGGCGCATCCTACACAGATACGCAGTATTTT
TRBJ2-1	few	-	TRBV18	CASSPENSYNEQFF	TGTGCCAGCTCTCCGGAGAACTCCTACAATGAGCAGTTCTTC
TRBJ2-4	few	TRBD1	TRBV10-3	CAISESRQGENIQYF	TGTGCCATCAGTGAGTCAAGACAGGGAGAAAACATTCAGTACTTC
TRBJ1-2	-	TRBD1	TRBV10-3	CAINDRDDGYTF	TGTGCCATCAATGACAGGGACGATGGCTACACCTTC
TRBJ1-5	-	TRBD1	TRBV6-2/TRBV6-3	CASRSTGGEGRPQHF	TGTGCCAGCAGATCGACAGGGGGCGAGGGGCGGCCCCAGCATTTT
TRBJ1-4	-	-	TRBV7-2	CASSLEGTTNEKLFF	TGTGCCAGCAGCTTAGAAGGCACAACTAATGAAAAACTGTTTTTT
TRBJ2-1	-	-	TRBV7-9	CASRDHNEQFF	TGTGCCAGCAGGGACCACAATGAGCAGTTCTTC
TRBJ2-1	-	-	TRBV5-1	CASPFGRGFSPKGQFF	TGCGCCAGCCCCTTTGGTAGGGGGTTCAGCCCCAAGGGGCAGTTCTTC